This T cell receptor beta chain is from a study of shared clonotypes between healthy human individuals. Positive CCR7 selection of CD45RO-negative cells yielded the naive CD8 cells, and terminally differentiated effector memory CD45RA+ cells were excluded. All the donors were Caucasian adults who lived in Nashville, Tennessee. Original processing notes: Quality scores were absent from the junction-only immunoSEQ sequences, so filtering differed. Profiled with immunoSEQ multiplex PCR; TCRdb holds only in-frame clones, not every one. V, J and clone size are taken as reported in that table, and D and trimming were inferred from the DNA itself. Here the sample spans some 600,000 clones, about 96% being singletons. Sequenced input: naive CD8+ T cells sorted from blood. This receptor was obtained from a woman under 40 in good health.

The CDR3: CASSTGTGEVGNTIYF. For the CDR3, the DNA is TGTGCCAGCAGCACCGGGACAGGGGAAGTGGGAAACACCATATATTTT. V gene TRBV7-9 combines with J gene TRBJ1-3, with TRBD1 matching over 10 bases. V shed 5 bases, J shed 4 bases, and the junction held 8 bases outside the gene matches. The germline V gene has CDR1 SEHNR and CDR2 FQNEAQ (reference sequence). The CDR3 has 16 residues.